This T cell receptor beta chain was recorded in a study of OX40 agonist ivuxolimab in advanced cancers. Study-level points and caveats: At 0.1 to 3.0 mg/kg and by week 6, clonal expansion occurred in CD4+ and CD8+ blood T cells.

This table comes from immunoSEQ multiplex PCR, and its TCRdb copy is limited to in-frame clones, with some not included. The sample yields tens of thousands of clones, roughly 87% seen once. A remark on this clone: Its antigen is as yet unknown.

This TCR was recovered from an adult with an advanced solid tumor such as melanoma, head and neck, liver or kidney cancer. The material was CD4+ or CD8+ T cells sorted from blood, obtained in a trial of the OX40 agonist ivuxolimab.

The CDR3, as DNA: TGTGCCAGCAGCTGGGGCGGGAGACCGAGGGACGAGCAGTACTTC. Encoded protein: CASSWGGRPRDEQYF. The V gene is TRBV11-3, the J gene TRBJ2-7; 7 nucleotides match TRBD2. Looked up from germline, CDR1 is SGHNT and CDR2 is YENEEA. Germline trimming cut 4 bases from V and 5 bases from J; bases unmatched to any gene: 11. This CDR3 region has 15 residues. The full variable domain, completed using reference TRBV11-3 and TRBJ2-7, is EAGVVQSPRYKIIEKKQPVAFWCNPISGHNTLYWYLQNLGQGPELLIRYENEEAVDDSQLPKDRFSAERLKGVDSTLKIQPAELGDSAVYLCASSWGGRPRDEQYFGPGTRLTVT.